This entry is about one T cell receptor beta chain. With 4 bases removed from V and 3 bases from J, the gap between germline ends came to 11 bases. Germline CDR1 and CDR2: SGDLS and YYNGEE. This CDR3 has 13 amino acids. This specimen comes from a study of blood T cell repertoires in COVID-19. About the study: From the United States, Italy and Spain came samples of acute and convalescent COVID-19. T cells, B-cell-depleted T cells, or PBMCs supplied cDNA or gDNA.

As handled by the study authors: Using reference gene primer amplification, nucleated cell counts were estimated. Data came from immunoSEQ multiplex PCR; TCRdb stores just in-frame clones and leaves some out. V, J and clone size reflect that table, while D and trimming were determined from the DNA. The sample holds approximately 120,000 clones; over 70% are singletons and the top ten take roughly 4.7%. Input material: peripheral blood. This sequence joins TRBV9 and TRBJ2-7; a weak D match, TRBD2 (5 bases). This receptor was taken from a human donor in a cohort sampled during active or convalescent COVID-19. In DNA, the CDR3 is TGTGCCAGCAGCTTCAGAGAGGGCTACGAGCAGTACTTC. It encodes CASSFREGYEQYF. Drawing the rest from reference TRBV9 and TRBJ2-7, the complete variable domain is DSGVTQTPKHLITATGQRVTLRCSPRSGDLSVYWYQQSLDQGLQFLIQYYNGEERAKGNILERFSAQQFPDLHSELNLSSLELGDSALYFCASSFREGYEQYFGPGTRLTVT.